This T cell receptor (beta chain) was observed in a study of shared T cell receptors in the human thymus (dated by TCRdb to about 2021). Describing the broader study: The study examined how self-reactive, shared T-cell receptor alpha chains are generated in the human thymus.

Concerning this clone: It lacks a known antigen. Base qualities are not at hand, and no much larger clone is one base apart.

Receptor libraries were prepared by the immunoSEQ multiplex PCR assay. The immuneACCESS repertoire file appears here via TCRdb, limited to in-frame rearrangements. These files lack a portion of the clones; in checked studies, under half of the deficit traces to unresolved V genes, and the cause of the others is not known. A total of roughly 710,000 clones appear in this sample, 80% to 90% of them only once. The ten largest clones represent roughly 0.01% of the sample. V ends up 4 bases short and J 0 bases short, with an unmatched junction base count of 4. Per the germline V gene (reference sequence), MNHNY is the CDR1 and SVGAGI is the CDR2. Its CDR3 holds 15 amino acids, cysteine through phenylalanine. Only CDR3 DNA remains: 45 bases, in frame from the first base. The sample also formed part of further work on human thymus T cells. The second investigation adds: Immunologically healthy infants undergoing open corrective cardiac surgery for congenital heart defects in Finland were used as donors. Thymus tissue was collected as surgical resects that were removed during corrective cardiac surgery. Biased V and J gene segment usage appeared to be present in both thymic and peripheral blood repertoires. According to the related research, thymic TCR repertoires were highly overlapping among unrelated individuals. The study used roughly eight infant thymus samples plus four related peripheral blood samples to characterize TCR alpha and beta repertoires. The cohort included several male and a couple of female infants, with donor ages spanning 7 to 244 days. Thymocytes were mechanically released from the tissue and were stored as pellets of about 9-33 million cells at -70 degrees C. A QIAsymphony instrument was used to extract genomic DNA from frozen cell pellets. The immunoSEQ multiplex PCR assay was used to amplify the TCRB and TCRAD loci from a standardized quantity of quality-controlled genomic DNA. The amplicons covered the V(D)J region and were long enough to include the CDR3 and to identify the V and J genes. The amplicons were sequenced on an Illumina platform via the commercial immunoSEQ service. Primer bias and sequencing errors were corrected as previously described, and TCRAD and TCRB definitions were based on the IMGT database. Analysis of the repertoires was done with immunoSEQ Analyzer 3.0 and VDJTools and included basic statistics, V/J segment usage, diversity estimates, rarefaction and pairwise overlap. Diversity was estimated using the Chao1, ChaoE, Efron-Thisted, Shannon and inverse Simpson indices, and was also estimated on datasets down-sampled to the size of the smallest sample. Repertoire overlap was assessed by strict matching of CDR3 nucleotide sequence, V gene and J gene, and clustering was done by Jaccard-based multidimensional scaling. On average, thymus samples yielded hundreds of thousands of unique TCRB clonotypes, whereas blood samples yielded about 80,000.

Sequencing was performed on thymocytes. The sequence is built from TRBV6-6 and TRBJ2-7, and TRBD1 aligns with 9 junction nucleotides. The TCR sequence derives from a girl less than two years old with a congenital heart defect. Donor details come from another sample of the same person, matched by shared clones. The CDR3 protein sequence reads: CASSSRDRASYEQYF. The DNA is as follows: TGTGCCAGCAGTTCCCGGGACAGGGCCTCCTACGAGCAGTACTTC.